These 30 T cell receptor beta chains were sequenced from one sample in a study of blood T cell repertoires in COVID-19. The protocol was immunoSEQ multiplex PCR, while the TCRdb copy is restricted to in-frame clones and leaves out a portion. The repertoire consists of approximately 480,000 clones, with approximately 86% occurring once and the leading ten covering under 0.75%. The sequencing input was PBMCs or T cells enriched from blood (not recorded which). All receptors derive from a woman aged 18-35 years who had recovered from COVID-19.

The chain couples TRBV7-9 to TRBJ2-1; 7 bases line up with TRBD1. There are 15 residues in the CDR3. The germline V gene has CDR1 SEHNR and CDR2 FQNEAQ (reference sequence). The V and J ends lost 1 base and 5 bases, in that order; junction bases with no gene match: 5. The DNA for the CDR3 is TGTGCCAGCAGCTTAGGGACAGGAAATAACAATGAGCAGTTCTTC. This codes for CASSLGTGNNNEQFF.

V gene TRBV3-1 (or the pseudogene TRBV3-2) combines with J gene TRBJ1-1, with D maybe TRBD1 (6 bases). Germline-derived CDR1 and CDR2 are LGHDT and YNNKEL (reference sequence). Trimming stripped 1 base from V and 7 bases from J, with 10 bases between. This CDR3 has 13 amino acids. CDR3 amino acids: CASSQVARGEAFF. Written as DNA, the CDR3 is TGTGCCAGCAGCCAAGTAGCCAGGGGTGAAGCTTTCTTT.

V gene TRBV20-1 combines with J gene TRBJ2-7; D is unclear. Deletions cut 3 bases from V and 2 bases from J, with 14 bases between. CDR1 is DFQATT and CDR2 is SNEGSKA in the germline V gene (reference sequence). This CDR3 region has 14 residues. The CDR3 sequence is CSASGVGRPYEQYF. The CDR3 region has the DNA TGCAGTGCTAGTGGGGTGGGCAGACCCTACGAGCAGTACTTC.

This chain uses TRBV19 with TRBJ2-2; D may be TRBD2 (6 bases). V was trimmed by 1 base and J by 6 bases, leaving 12 bases between them. Germline-derived CDR1 and CDR2 are LNHDA and SQIVND (reference sequence). The CDR3 spans 15 residues. Written as DNA, the CDR3 is TGTGCCAGTAGTATAGGGGGGGTGCTATCCGGGGAGCTGTTTTTT. As protein: CASSIGGVLSGELFF. Looking up the rest from reference TRBV19 and TRBJ2-2 gives the full variable domain: DGGITQSPKYLFRKEGQNVTLSCEQNLNHDAMYWYRQDPGQGLRLIYYSQIVNDFQKGDIAEGYSVSREKKESFPLTVTSAQKNPTAFYLCASSIGGVLSGELFFGEGSRLTVL.

The chain combines TRBV6-5 with TRBJ2-7; possible D gene TRBD1, 6 bases. The length of the CDR3 is 13 residues. Germline CDR1 MNHEY, CDR2 SVGAGI. The ends were cut back, 2 bases at V and 9 bases at J, with 14 bases in the middle. CDR3 residues: CASSYAQGLGQYF. DNA of the CDR3: TGTGCCAGCAGTTACGCTCAGGGGTTAGGGCAGTACTTC.

V gene TRBV21-1 combines with J gene TRBJ1-5; TRBD1, as called in the table, went unchecked against the DNA. TRBV21-1 is flagged as a pseudogene. CDR3 length: 15 amino acids. The CDR3 protein is CASSKGTGVGQPQHF. CDR3 sequence (DNA): TGTGCCAGCAGCAAAGGCACAGGGGTTGGGCAGCCCCAGCATTTT.

The CDR3 region has the DNA TGTGCCATCACCGCAGGGGGGACAGGGGGTTCAGATACGCAGTATTTT. Translated: CAITAGGTGGSDTQYF. This sequence joins TRBV10-3 and TRBJ2-3, with 11 bases fitting TRBD1. The V segment lost 7 bases and the J segment 4 bases; nucleotides outside the gene matches: 10. The CDR3 is 16 residues long. Germline assignment: CDR1 ENHRY and CDR2 SYGVKD.

Only one count was recorded for this clone. The genes are TRBV19 and TRBJ1-3; the D gene is possibly TRBD1 (6 bases). Per germline, CDR1 LNHDA and CDR2 SQIVND (reference sequence). V was pared by 6 bases and J by 0 bases, with 12 bases between. The CDR3 is 15 amino acids. The CDR3 coding sequence is TGTGCCAGTAGCCAGGACAGTTACTCTGGAAACACCATATATTTT. Translation gives CASSQDSYSGNTIYF.

This chain joins TRBV19 and TRBJ1-2; possibly TRBD1 for D (5 bases). Trimming shortened V by 3 bases and J by 4 bases, and 15 bases separated the two germline ends. The CDR3 covers 15 residues. Germline CDR1 and CDR2: LNHDA and SQIVND (reference sequence). Here the CDR3 DNA reads TGTGCCAGTAGTATCGATGCAGGGAATCGCTATGGCTACACCTTC. It encodes CASSIDAGNRYGYTF.

This clone was detected once. DNA for the CDR3: TGTGCCAGCAGCTTTTTTCTTCCCTCCGGGACGGAGGGCTCGTACGAGCAGTACTTC. Translation: CASSFFLPSGTEGSYEQYF. This chain uses TRBV5-8 with TRBJ2-7, with D possibly matching TRBD2 (6 bases). There are 19 residues in the CDR3. CDR1 is SGHTS, CDR2 YDEGEE, per germline. Trimming took off 2 bases at V and 4 bases at J, with 28 bases between the two ends.

This clone has a single count. The chain uses TRBV5-4 and TRBJ2-7; 8 bases are a match to TRBD2. This CDR3 is built from 15 residues. Germline V lookup: CDR1 SGHNT, CDR2 YYREEE (reference sequence). Germline trimming cut 2 bases from V and 7 bases from J; bases unmatched to any gene: 11. CDR3 in DNA: TGTGCCAGCAGCTTCCTCGGGGGGGTGGGTCGAGAGCAGTACTTC. Protein sequence: CASSFLGGVGREQYF. Together with reference TRBV5-4 and TRBJ2-7, the CDR3 gives the full variable domain: ETGVTQSPTHLIKTRGQQVTLRCSSQSGHNTVSWYQQALGQGPQFIFQYYREEENGRGNFPPRFSGLQFPNYSSELNVNALELDDSALYLCASSFLGGVGREQYFGPGTRLTVT.

A single count supports this clone. This chain links TRBV28 with TRBJ1-1, with a weak D call TRBD1 (5 bases). The CDR3 contains 14 residues. CDR1 is MDHEN, CDR2 SYDVKM, per germline. The V gene lost 4 bases and the J gene lost 7 bases, with 16 bases spanning the gap. In DNA form, the CDR3 reads TGTGCCAGCAGTTCCGGGACTGCTCGCCTTGAAGCTTTCTTT. This encodes CASSSGTARLEAFF.

DNA for the CDR3: TGCGCCAGCAGCTTGACAGGGGGGGACCAAGAGACCCAGTACTTC. Protein: CASSLTGGDQETQYF. V gene TRBV5-1 combines with J gene TRBJ2-5; D possibly corresponds to TRBD1 (8 bases). The CDR3 totals 15 residues. Trimming removed 1 base from V and 0 bases from J, with 10 bases in between. Germline V gene sequence: CDR1 SGHRS, CDR2 YFSETQ.

This chain links TRBV27 with TRBJ2-7, with TRBD1 as a possible D gene (8 bases). Germline loops: CDR1 MNHEY, CDR2 SMNVEV (reference sequence). The CDR3 is 14 residues long. Trimming removed 4 bases from V and 4 bases from J, with 14 bases in between. CDR3 nucleotide sequence: TGTGCCAGCAGTTACGGACAGGGAGGGTACGAGCAGTACTTC. This gives the protein CASSYGQGGYEQYF.

V gene TRBV5-1 combines with J gene TRBJ1-1; 8 nucleotides line up with TRBD1. The V gene end was trimmed by 3 bases and the J gene end by 4 bases; junction bases not matched to a gene: 8. The CDR3 sequence is 15 residues long. The germline V gene has CDR1 SGHRS and CDR2 YFSETQ. The CDR3 DNA reads TGCGCCAGCAGCTCTCAGACAGGGGTTGGCACTGAAGCTTTCTTT. Translation: CASSSQTGVGTEAFF. Combining the CDR3 with reference TRBV5-1 and TRBJ1-1 gives the whole variable domain KAGVTQTPRYLIKTRGQQVTLSCSPISGHRSVSWYQQTPGQGLQFLFEYFSETQRNKGNFPGRFSGRQFSNSRSEMNVSTLELGDSALYLCASSSQTGVGTEAFFGQGTRLTVV.

This clone appeared a few times. This chain joins TRBV7-2 and TRBJ2-1; a weak D match, TRBD2 (5 bases). The CDR3 runs 14 residues. Looked up from germline, CDR1 is SGHTA and CDR2 is FQGNSA. Trimming removed 1 base from V and 10 bases from J, with 14 bases in between. For the CDR3, the DNA is TGTGCCAGCAGCTTAGACTTAGCAACGGGGGAGCAGTTCTTC. Residues: CASSLDLATGEQFF. Full variable domain (remainder filled in from reference TRBV7-2 and TRBJ2-1): GAGVSQSPSNKVTEKGKDVELRCDPISGHTALYWYRQSLGQGLEFLIYFQGNSAPDKSGLPSDRFSAERTGGSVSTLTIQRTQQEDSAVYLCASSLDLATGEQFFGPGTRLTVL.

The chain has TRBV7-2 and TRBJ1-1; TRBD1 might be the D (5 bases). Germline lookup yields CDR1 SGHTA and CDR2 FQGNSA. The ends were cut back, 5 bases at V and 4 bases at J, with 14 bases in the middle. This CDR3 region has 14 residues. CDR3 bases: TGTGCCAGCAGCCTAATATCGACAGCCACTGAAGCTTTCTTT. It codes for CASSLISTATEAFF.

This chain connects TRBV7-2 to TRBJ1-1, with D uncertain. CDR3 length equals 12 residues. CDR1 and CDR2 from the germline V gene are SGHTA and FQGNSA. Trimming shortened V by 8 bases and J by 2 bases, and 9 bases separated the two germline ends. The CDR3 spells CASHPRNTEAFF. The CDR3 coding sequence is TGTGCCAGCCACCCTAGAAACACTGAAGCTTTCTTT.

The chain uses TRBV6-5 and TRBJ1-1; TRBD1 agrees at 7 bases. Germline V CDR1 and CDR2: MNHEY, SVGAGI. The CDR3 spans 15 residues. V shed 2 bases and J 0 bases; nucleotides not matched to a gene: 3. The CDR3 loop reads CASSYPTGLNTEAFF. The CDR3 DNA sequence: TGTGCCAGCAGTTACCCGACAGGGTTGAACACTGAAGCTTTCTTT.

The J gene is TRBJ1-1, the V gene TRBV4-1, with TRBD1 matching over 8 bases. The germline gives CDR1 MGHRA, CDR2 YSYEKL. CDR3 size: 16 residues. The V and J ends lost 0 bases and 1 base, in that order; junction bases with no gene match: 4. The CDR3 DNA sequence: TGCGCCAGCAGCCAAGAAACGGGGACAGGGAACACTGAAGCTTTCTTT. Amino acids: CASSQETGTGNTEAFF.

The chain combines TRBV5-1 with TRBJ1-2; weak D call: TRBD1 (5 bases). Between the trimmed V and J ends, which lost 4 bases and 7 bases, there was a span of 17 bases. Germline V gene sequence: CDR1 SGHRS, CDR2 YFSETQ. This CDR3 is 14 amino acids long. The CDR3 loop is CASSATDSRLGYTF. The CDR3 DNA follows: TGCGCCAGCAGCGCGACCGACAGCCGCCTTGGCTACACCTTC.

The rearrangement links TRBV9 to TRBJ1-1; D perhaps matches TRBD1 (5 bases). This CDR3 has 13 residues. Trimming stripped 4 bases from V and 2 bases from J, with 9 bases between. Looked up from germline, CDR1 is SGDLS and CDR2 is YYNGEE. Here the CDR3 DNA reads TGTGCCAGCAGCTTTGGACATAACACTGAAGCTTTCTTT. As protein: CASSFGHNTEAFF.

This rearrangement joins TRBV11-2 to TRBJ1-3; 10 nucleotides line up with TRBD1. V shed 1 base, J shed 0 bases, and the junction held 3 bases outside the gene matches. There are 17 residues in the CDR3. Germline V lookup: CDR1 SGHAT, CDR2 FQNNGV. The CDR3 loop is CASSLAWDRGSGNTIYF. In DNA, the CDR3 is TGTGCCAGCAGCTTAGCGTGGGACAGGGGCTCTGGAAACACCATATATTTT.

J is TRBJ2-3 and V is TRBV28; D perhaps matches TRBD2 (6 bases). Germline V gene lookup returns CDR1 MDHEN and CDR2 SYDVKM. V was pared by 9 bases and J by 1 base, with 17 bases between. This CDR3 is 15 amino acids long. CDR3 bases: TGTGCCAGTCAAAAGGAGGGGCCGGGCACAGATACGCAGTATTTT. It translates to CASQKEGPGTDTQYF.

For the CDR3, the DNA is TGTGCCAGTAGAACTCAAGGGGCTGGAAACACCATATATTTT. Translation gives CASRTQGAGNTIYF. V gene TRBV19 combines with J gene TRBJ1-3; a possible D gene is TRBD1 (5 bases). Trimming took off 6 bases at V and 2 bases at J, with 11 bases between the two ends. This CDR3 region has 14 residues. Germline V gene data show CDR1 as LNHDA and CDR2 as SQIVND (reference sequence). Variable domain in full (rest from reference TRBV19 and TRBJ1-3): DGGITQSPKYLFRKEGQNVTLSCEQNLNHDAMYWYRQDPGQGLRLIYYSQIVNDFQKGDIAEGYSVSREKKESFPLTVTSAQKNPTAFYLCASRTQGAGNTIYFGEGSWLTVV.

In this sample, this clone turned up once. Other DNA sequences in this sample translate to the same CDR3. The CDR3 region is CASSQAGGIDGYTF. CDR3 nucleotide sequence: TGTGCCAGCAGCCAAGCGGGCGGGATAGATGGCTACACCTTC. The genes are TRBV3-1 (or the pseudogene TRBV3-2) and TRBJ1-2; D ambiguous. Germline V gene data show CDR1 as LGHDT and CDR2 as YNNKEL (reference sequence). The germline V and J ends were trimmed by 1 base and 6 bases, with 12 bases remaining between them. This CDR3 has 14 amino acids.

The rearrangement links TRBV7-8 to TRBJ2-3, with TRBD1 identical over 7 bases. The CDR3 totals 15 residues. Germline values: CDR1 SGHVS, CDR2 FQNEAQ. Unmatched junction bases numbered 6, after V lost 6 bases and J lost 0 bases. The CDR3 protein is CASRSGTVSTDTQYF. The DNA of the CDR3 is TGTGCCAGCAGATCAGGGACAGTGAGCACAGATACGCAGTATTTT.

The CDR3 DNA follows: TGTGCCAGCAGCCAAGATCGGGGTAGAGAGACCCAGTACTTC. It specifies CASSQDRGRETQYF. V gene TRBV3-1 (or the pseudogene TRBV3-2) combines with J gene TRBJ2-5; D is possibly TRBD2 (5 bases). This CDR3 has 14 residues. Trimming stripped 0 bases from V and 4 bases from J, with 9 bases between. The germline V gene encodes CDR1 LGHDT and CDR2 YNNKEL (reference sequence).

The chain uses TRBV19 and TRBJ2-7; 9 nucleotides match TRBD1. With V trimmed by 6 bases and J by 4 bases, 4 bases remained unmatched. CDR3 length: 13 residues. Germline-derived CDR1 and CDR2 are LNHDA and SQIVND (reference sequence). CDR3 nucleotides: TGTGCCAGTAGCCCGACAGGGGGTTACGAGCAGTACTTC. This encodes CASSPTGGYEQYF.

V usage is TRBV11-1 and J usage is TRBJ2-3; D not resolved. Trimming stripped 4 bases from V and 3 bases from J, with 2 bases between. Germline assignment: CDR1 SGHAT and CDR2 FQDESV (reference sequence). The CDR3 runs 11 residues. As DNA, the CDR3 is TGTGCCAGCAGCTCAACAGATACGCAGTATTTT. The encoded protein is CASSSTDTQYF.